The 28 T cell receptor beta chains below all came from one sample that was sequenced in a study of long-term antiretroviral therapy in people with HIV. Survey-level resolution applied to immunoSEQ assay v3.0. Assay used: immunoSEQ multiplex PCR; TCRdb lists only in-frame clones, some missing. The data contain about 24,000 clones, over 85% of them singletons. Sequencing used unsorted PBMCs, obtained about 4.9 years after starting antiretroviral therapy. The receptor source for this set is a woman between 50 and 59 years old with HIV.

The V and J genes are TRBV9 and TRBJ2-7, with 7 bases lining up with TRBD2. Trimming took 0 bases from V and 5 from J; bases not matched to a gene: 8. The germline V gene encodes CDR1 SGDLS and CDR2 YYNGEE. The CDR3 consists of 15 residues. CDR3 in DNA: TGTGCCAGCAGCGTAGGCGGGACTAAGTTCGACGAGCAGTACTTC. It translates to CASSVGGTKFDEQYF.

The chain is built from TRBV11-2 and TRBJ1-1; 8 bases match TRBD1. The V gene end was trimmed by 5 bases and the J gene end by 6 bases; junction bases not matched to a gene: 11. The CDR3 has 15 amino acids. Germline CDR1 and CDR2: SGHAT and FQNNGV. CDR3 residues: CASSPLGQGRAEAFF. The CDR3, as DNA: TGTGCCAGCAGCCCACTCGGACAGGGAAGGGCTGAAGCTTTCTTT.

A single count supports this clone. This chain uses TRBV6-1 with TRBJ2-5; the match to TRBD2 covers 9 bases. This CDR3 comprises 16 residues. V lost 1 base and J lost 4; bases outside the gene matches: 7. Per the germline V gene, CDR1 is MNHNS and CDR2 is SASEGT. In DNA form, the CDR3 reads TGTGCCAGCAGTGAAGTTGGCGGGAGGGCGAGAGAGACCCAGTACTTC. It codes for CASSEVGGRARETQYF.

This clone came up once. V gene TRBV6-1 combines with J gene TRBJ2-7, with D perhaps matching TRBD1 (6 bases). Trimming shortened V by 6 bases and J by 2 bases, and 11 bases separated the two germline ends. The CDR3 loop spans 13 amino acids. Germline loops: CDR1 MNHNS, CDR2 SASEGT. In DNA, the CDR3 is TGTGCCAGCAGGGACAGTGGAGCCTACGAGCAGTACTTC. It codes for CASRDSGAYEQYF.

J is TRBJ2-3 and V is TRBV6-1, with D perhaps TRBD2 (6 bases). V was trimmed by 6 bases and J by 9 bases, leaving 13 bases between them. This CDR3 contains 12 residues. Germline V gene lookup returns CDR1 MNHNS and CDR2 SASEGT. The CDR3 coding sequence is TGTGCCAGCAGGGATCCGGCGGGAACGCAGTATTTT. This codes for CASRDPAGTQYF.

The V gene is TRBV4-1, the J gene TRBJ2-1; possible D gene TRBD1, 6 bases. CDR3 length: 16 amino acids. Trimming removed 4 bases at V and 3 bases at J, with 16 bases between. Germline values: CDR1 MGHRA, CDR2 YSYEKL. The CDR3 DNA reads as TGCGCCAGCAGCCGAGGGGGAACAGCTCTCTACAATGAGCAGTTCTTC. Its protein is CASSRGGTALYNEQFF.

The rearrangement uses TRBV6-6 and TRBJ2-1; 13 bases fit TRBD2. The CDR3 sequence is 16 residues long. From germline, CDR1 is MNHNY and CDR2 SVGAGI (reference sequence). Germline trimming cut 1 base from V and 5 bases from J; bases unmatched to any gene: 2. The CDR3 nucleotides are TGTGCCAGCAGTTACTGGGGACTAGCGGGAAACAATGAGCAGTTCTTC. Amino acids: CASSYWGLAGNNEQFF.

This clone has just one count. J is TRBJ2-5 and V is TRBV28, with TRBD1 identical over 10 bases. Germline V gives CDR1 MDHEN, CDR2 SYDVKM. The CDR3 length is 14 residues. V lost 7 bases to trimming and J lost 1 base; unmatched junction nucleotides: 3. CDR3 amino acids: CASTGTGVQETQYF. CDR3 bases: TGTGCCAGCACCGGGACAGGGGTCCAAGAGACCCAGTACTTC.

The rearrangement joins TRBV7-2 to TRBJ2-5, with 9 positions matching TRBD2. The CDR3 consists of 15 residues. In germline, CDR1 is SGHTA, CDR2 FQGNSA. J lost 5 bases, V lost 5 bases, and 9 bases had no gene match. CDR3 sequence: CASSPAGGRAETQYF. The CDR3 DNA follows: TGTGCCAGCAGCCCAGCGGGAGGTCGGGCGGAGACCCAGTACTTC.

The CDR3 DNA follows: TGCGCCAGCAGCCGGGACAGGGGTGTTGAAAAACTGTTTTTT. Protein product: CASSRDRGVEKLFF. This chain connects TRBV4-1 to TRBJ1-4, with 10 nucleotides matching TRBD1. Trimming at V came to 4 bases and at J to 7 bases, leaving 3 bases not matched to a gene. The CDR3 sequence is 14 residues long. Germline V gene lookup returns CDR1 MGHRA and CDR2 YSYEKL.

The chain is built from TRBV7-2 and TRBJ1-2, with 8 bases that match TRBD1. The germline V gene encodes CDR1 SGHTA and CDR2 FQGNSA. Trimming took 5 bases from V and 2 from J; bases not matched to a gene: 7. The CDR3 is made up of 15 amino acids. This CDR3 reads CASSQDRGLNYGYTF. For the CDR3, the DNA is TGTGCCAGCAGCCAAGACAGGGGTCTAAACTATGGCTACACCTTC.

The V and J genes are TRBV7-8 and TRBJ1-1; tentatively, D is TRBD1 (5 bases). The CDR3 runs 13 residues. Trimming stripped 4 bases from V and 1 base from J, with 7 bases between. Germline V CDR1 and CDR2: SGHVS, FQNEAQ. The CDR3 sequence is CASSSDRNTEAFF. The CDR3 DNA follows: TGTGCCAGCAGCTCAGACAGGAACACTGAAGCTTTCTTT.

The chain recombines TRBV7-8 with TRBJ2-7; D may be TRBD2 (5 bases). Germline V CDR1 and CDR2: SGHVS, FQNEAQ. The ends were cut back, 0 bases at V and 3 bases at J, with 9 bases in the middle. The CDR3 is 14 residues long. The DNA of the CDR3 is TGTGCCAGCAGCTTAGCTGTCCGGGGCTACGAGCAGTACTTC. Its protein product is CASSLAVRGYEQYF. The entire variable domain, with the rest obtained from reference TRBV7-8 and TRBJ2-7, is as follows: GAGVSQSPRYKVAKRGQDVALRCDPISGHVSLFWYQQALGQGPEFLTYFQNEAQLDKSGLPSDRFFAERPEGSVSTLKIQRTQQEDSAVYLCASSLAVRGYEQYFGPGTRLTVT.

The V gene is TRBV19, the J gene TRBJ1-4; maybe TRBD1 (5 bases). V gave up 8 bases and J gave up 8 bases, with 15 bases separating them. The CDR3 totals 13 residues. Germline CDR1 and CDR2: LNHDA and SQIVND (reference sequence). This CDR3 is CASSGTTVEKLFF. The CDR3, as DNA: TGTGCCAGTTCCGGGACGACGGTGGAAAAACTGTTTTTT.

This clone was seen more than once but under ten times. The chain uses TRBV7-2 and TRBJ2-7; TRBD2 matches at 11 bases. V was clipped by 6 bases and J by 5 bases; unmatched bases: 6. The CDR3 spans 14 residues. CDR1 SGHTA and CDR2 FQGNSA come from the germline V gene. This CDR3 reads CASSLTSGSHEQYF. CDR3 nucleotides: TGTGCCAGCAGTCTTACTAGCGGGAGTCACGAGCAGTACTTC.

V usage is TRBV6-5 and J usage is TRBJ1-2, with D hard to call. CDR3 length: 11 residues. Trimming took 8 bases from V and 0 from J, leaving 4 bases between them. The germline CDR1 and CDR2 sequences are MNHEY and SVGAGI. The CDR3 region is CASGANYGYTF. For the CDR3, the DNA is TGTGCCAGCGGGGCTAACTATGGCTACACCTTC.

The J gene is TRBJ2-2, the V gene TRBV28; tentative D call: TRBD2 (6 bases). This CDR3 region has 14 residues. V lost 4 bases, J lost 4 bases, and 10 bases lay in between. Germline V lookup: CDR1 MDHEN, CDR2 SYDVKM. The CDR3 coding sequence is TGTGCCAGCAGTTCTGCGGGGACCACCGGGGAGCTGTTTTTT. Translating gives CASSSAGTTGELFF.

The V call is TRBV27, the J call TRBJ1-4; weak D call: TRBD1 (5 bases). V shed 6 bases and J shed 8 bases, with 16 bases lying between them. The CDR3 sequence is 14 residues long. The germline gives CDR1 MNHEY, CDR2 SMNVEV (reference sequence). The DNA of the CDR3 is TGTGCCAGCAGAAAGGTGGGGGGAGGGGAAAAACTGTTTTTT. Translating gives CASRKVGGGEKLFF.

This clone appeared a few times. The V call is TRBV7-2, the J call TRBJ2-3, with D possibly matching TRBD2 (5 bases). This CDR3 is 16 amino acids long. Trimming stripped 6 bases from V and 5 bases from J, with 21 bases between. In germline, CDR1 is SGHTA, CDR2 FQGNSA. The CDR3: CASSLNLLGRLDTQYF. The CDR3 coding sequence is TGTGCCAGCAGTCTCAACTTACTAGGGCGGCTAGATACGCAGTATTTT.

The rearrangement joins TRBV6-5 to TRBJ1-1; D unclear. This CDR3 is 13 amino acids long. Per the germline V gene, CDR1 is MNHEY and CDR2 is SVGAGI. The germline V and J ends were trimmed by 6 bases and 4 bases, with 12 bases remaining between them. This CDR3 reads CASRGGQITEAFF. CDR3 in DNA: TGTGCCAGCAGAGGAGGGCAGATCACTGAAGCTTTCTTT.

The genes are TRBV18 and TRBJ2-7, with 12 bases lining up with TRBD2. The germline gives CDR1 KGHSH, CDR2 LQKENI. V lost 3 bases to trimming and J lost 2 bases; unmatched junction nucleotides: 2. The CDR3 has 15 amino acids. CDR3 loop: CASSPGLAGTYEQYF. The CDR3 coding sequence is TGTGCCAGCTCACCCGGACTAGCGGGAACCTACGAGCAGTACTTC.

V usage is TRBV5-4 and J usage is TRBJ2-1, with 12 bases fitting TRBD2. V lost 4 bases and J lost 8; bases outside the gene matches: 7. The CDR3 sequence is 15 residues long. CDR1 is SGHNT, CDR2 YYREEE, per germline (reference sequence). The CDR3 sequence: CASSPLAGGPHEQFF. Written as DNA, the CDR3 is TGTGCCAGCAGCCCTCTAGCGGGAGGGCCTCATGAGCAGTTCTTC.

The rearrangement uses TRBV7-7 and TRBJ2-7; tentatively, D is TRBD1 (6 bases). The CDR3 has 14 amino acids. V was clipped by 5 bases and J by 3 bases, with 14 bases between them. The germline V gene encodes CDR1 SSHAT and CDR2 FNYEAQ (reference sequence). CDR3 bases: TGTGCCAGCAGCCCGCTCGAGGACAGCTACGAGCAGTACTTC. Its protein product is CASSPLEDSYEQYF.

The V call is TRBV18, the J call TRBJ1-2; TRBD1 is a possible D gene (5 bases). V lost 5 bases to trimming and J lost 5 bases, with 18 bases between them. Germline V lookup: CDR1 KGHSH, CDR2 LQKENI. CDR3 length: 15 residues. This CDR3 reads CASSAVGGITYGYTF. The CDR3 DNA sequence: TGTGCCAGCTCAGCAGTGGGGGGAATAACTTATGGCTACACCTTC.

CDR3 protein: CASSHVETQYF. The CDR3 region has the DNA TGTGCCAGCAGCCACGTAGAGACCCAGTACTTC. The V gene is TRBV4-2, the J gene TRBJ2-5, with D unresolved. Germline V gene lookup returns CDR1 LGHNA and CDR2 YNFKEQ. V was clipped by 3 bases and J by 4 bases, with 3 bases between them. This CDR3 contains 11 residues.

This clone was observed a single time. This rearrangement joins TRBV5-1 to TRBJ1-5; D is undetermined. The germline V gene has CDR1 SGHRS and CDR2 YFSETQ. V shed 5 bases and J shed 2 bases, with 11 bases lying between them. This CDR3 comprises 14 residues. The CDR3 coding sequence is TGCGCCAGCAGTTTTGACGGAGGCAATCAGCCCCAGCATTTT. Translating gives CASSFDGGNQPQHF.

This sequence joins TRBV2 and TRBJ1-5; TRBD1 agrees at 8 bases. The CDR3 has 16 residues. Germline V gene sequence: CDR1 SNHLY, CDR2 FYNNEI. V was clipped by 4 bases and J by 8 bases; unmatched bases: 13. DNA for the CDR3: TGTGCCAGCAGTGTTGGACAGGGTGCTCCCCTTGAGCCCCAGCATTTT. It yields the protein CASSVGQGAPLEPQHF.

This clone came up a few times. The rearrangement joins TRBV28 to TRBJ1-1; D call uncertain. Trimming took off 6 bases at V and 5 bases at J, with 10 bases between the two ends. The CDR3 consists of 12 residues. From germline, CDR1 is MDHEN and CDR2 SYDVKM. The CDR3 loop is CASRWTSTEAFF. The CDR3 nucleotides read TGTGCCAGCAGGTGGACTTCGACTGAAGCTTTCTTT.